This entry concerns a single TCR beta chain. Its antigen is currently unknown. The data stem from a study of T cell responses to AZD1222 COVID-19 vaccine. Findings and limits, study-wide: No repertoire was sampled before or during the peak T cell response, only after it. Among the donors, most were white British and more were female, and clonal diversity was possibly underestimated.

Here immunoSEQ multiplex PCR was the method, and the copy in TCRdb shows in-frame clones only, minus some. This table holds approximately 140,000 clones, around 89% found once. The receptor comes from an adult in good health. The sample here was peripheral blood, taken on day 0 of AZD1222 vaccination.

The CDR3 DNA reads TGTGCCAGCAGCACGGGACAGGGTGGGAATTCACCCCTCCACTTT. Residues: CASSTGQGGNSPLHF. The chain recombines TRBV9 with TRBJ1-6, with 9 bases matching TRBD1. The ends lost 4 bases at V and 7 bases at J; junction bases unmatched: 6. Looked up from germline, CDR1 is SGDLS and CDR2 is YYNGEE. This CDR3 region has 15 residues.